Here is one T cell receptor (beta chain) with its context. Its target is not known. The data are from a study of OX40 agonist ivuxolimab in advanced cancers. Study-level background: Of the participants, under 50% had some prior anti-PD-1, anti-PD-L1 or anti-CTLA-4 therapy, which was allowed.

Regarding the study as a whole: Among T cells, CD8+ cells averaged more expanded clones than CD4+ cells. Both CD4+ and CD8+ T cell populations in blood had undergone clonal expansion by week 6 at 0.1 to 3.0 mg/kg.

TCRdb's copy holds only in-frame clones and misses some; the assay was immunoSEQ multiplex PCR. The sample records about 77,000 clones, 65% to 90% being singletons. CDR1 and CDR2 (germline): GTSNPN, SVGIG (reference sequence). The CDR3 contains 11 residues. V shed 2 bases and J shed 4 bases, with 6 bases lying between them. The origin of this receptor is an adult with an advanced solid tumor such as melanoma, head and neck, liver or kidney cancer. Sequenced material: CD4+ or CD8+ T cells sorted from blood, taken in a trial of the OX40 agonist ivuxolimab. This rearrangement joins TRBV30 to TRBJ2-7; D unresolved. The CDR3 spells CAWSYAYEQYF. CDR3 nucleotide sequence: TGTGCCTGGAGTTACGCATACGAGCAGTACTTC.